Listed below are T cell receptor beta chains from one sample, sequenced in a study of T cells in Graves' hyperthyroidism and ophthalmopathy. TCRdb re-called the multiplex PCR reads with MiXCR, one entry per CDR3 protein. Of approximately 630,000 distinct CDR3 sequences in the sample, roughly 16% are singletons; the top ten hold 3% to 4%. Sequencing used blood. These receptors all come from a woman aged 30 to 39 with Graves' hyperthyroidism. The CDR3 runs from the conserved cysteine through the conserved F or W. The D gene is left open where the match is weak. Some rows mark clone size as missing; the rest say once, few, many or name a class of expanded clone.

V gene,J gene,clone size,D gene,CDR3 DNA,CDR3 protein
TRBV24-1,TRBJ2-5,-,-,TGTGCCACCAGTGCACGTTTCCAAGAGACCCAGTACTTC,CATSARFQETQYF
TRBV3-1,TRBJ2-5,many,-,TGTGCCAGCAGCCTCAAGAGGTTTAGAGAAGAGACCCAGTACTTC,CASSLKRFREETQYF
TRBV6-2/TRBV6-3,TRBJ2-7,few,-,TGTGCCAGCAGTTACTCTCCCCGCGAGACCTACGAGCAGTACTTC,CASSYSPRETYEQYF
TRBV9,TRBJ1-6,-,-,TGTGCCAGCAGCACCACCGGGAATTCACCCCTCCACTTT,CASSTTGNSPLHF
TRBV12-3/TRBV12-4,TRBJ2-3,many,-,TGTGCCAGCAGGGGGACGGGCCGCACAGATACGCAGTATTTT,CASRGTGRTDTQYF
TRBV12-5,TRBJ2-3,few,TRBD2,TGTGCTAGTGGTTTGGTACTGAGTTCGGGAGGGCCCACAGATACGCAGTATTTT,CASGLVLSSGGPTDTQYF
TRBV28,TRBJ2-4,-,-,TGTGCCAGCAGTTTCGGTGGCTTGGGGGCCAAAAACATTCAGTACTTC,CASSFGGLGAKNIQYF
TRBV6-2/TRBV6-3,TRBJ2-2,few,TRBD2,TGTGCCAGCAGTAGACGGACTAGCGGGACTACCGGGGAGCTGTTTTTT,CASSRRTSGTTGELFF
TRBV6-1,TRBJ2-3,-,-,TGTGCCAGCAGTGACAGCGGAGACCCCACAGATACGCAGTATTTT,CASSDSGDPTDTQYF
TRBV28,TRBJ1-5,many,-,TGTGCCAGCAGTTCGAGAAGAATTAGCAATCAGCCCCAGCATTTT,CASSSRRISNQPQHF
TRBV11-2,TRBJ2-1,many,TRBD1,TGTGCCAGCAGCTTAGCCGGGACAGGAGAAAATGAGCAGTTCTTC,CASSLAGTGENEQFF
TRBV24-1,TRBJ1-5,many,-,TGTGCCACCAGTGACGCCGGGGAGGTCAGCAATCAGCCCCAGCATTTT,CATSDAGEVSNQPQHF